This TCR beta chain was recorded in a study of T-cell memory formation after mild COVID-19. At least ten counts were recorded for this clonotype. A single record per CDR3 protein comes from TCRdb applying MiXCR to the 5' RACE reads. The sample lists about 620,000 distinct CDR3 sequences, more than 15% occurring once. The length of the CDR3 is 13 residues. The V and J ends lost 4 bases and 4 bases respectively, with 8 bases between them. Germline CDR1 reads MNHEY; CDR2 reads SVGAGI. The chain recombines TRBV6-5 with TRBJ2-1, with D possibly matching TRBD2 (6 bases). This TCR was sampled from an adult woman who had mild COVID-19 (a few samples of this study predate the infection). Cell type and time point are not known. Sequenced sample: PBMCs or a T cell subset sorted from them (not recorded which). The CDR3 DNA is TGTGCCAGCAGTTTTAGCGGATACAATGAGCAGTTCTTC. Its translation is CASSFSGYNEQFF.